This T cell receptor beta chain was sequenced for a study of blood T cells in healthy people across ages. Points from the study as a whole: Getting older went along with TCR beta diversity per million T cells dropping roughly linearly.

As concerns this clonotype: Its specificity is unknown.

No fewer than 6 million PBMCs went into each sample. Sample-barcoded 5' priming and a J-beta primer mix drove a second PCR of roughly 6 to 12 cycles. A template-switch adaptor that had 12 random nucleotides put a tag on each cDNA molecule. TCRdb called the 5' RACE reads again in MiXCR, with one record for every CDR3 protein. The top ten hold 3.5% to 4% of the sample, which has 550,000 to 750,000 distinct CDR3 sequences, approximately 21% seen once. There are 11 residues in the CDR3. The germline gives CDR1 MDHEN, CDR2 SYDVKM. Trimming took off 3 bases at V and 7 bases at J, with 7 bases between the two ends.

What was sequenced was blood. The chain uses TRBV28 and TRBJ2-7; TRBD1 is a possible D gene (6 bases). The sequence was collected from a man aged 65 to 79 in good health. The CDR3 DNA sequence: TGTGCCAGCAGTTTTACAGGGGAGCAGTACTTC. Amino acid sequence: CASSFTGEQYF.